This TCR beta chain was identified during a study of neurological immune-mediated disorders. TCRdb called the 5' RACE reads again in MiXCR, with one record for every CDR3 protein. Of some 89,000 distinct CDR3 sequences listed, approximately 4.3% are singletons. This clonotype was detected many times. Time point meaning: longitudinal time-point 3. V gave up 2 bases and J gave up 5 bases, with 7 bases separating them. The CDR3 sequence is 12 residues long. The germline gives CDR1 SGHNT, CDR2 YYREEE (reference sequence). The source is a woman aged 55-70 years with multiple sclerosis. The rearrangement uses TRBV5-4 and TRBJ2-5, with D unclear. The material sequenced was PBMCs. The CDR3 reads CASSFAGETQYF. The CDR3 DNA follows: TGTGCCAGCAGCTTCGCCGGGGAGACCCAGTACTTC.